The 8 T cell receptor beta chains below come from one sample, sequenced in a study. TCRdb analysed the 5' RACE reads with MiXCR anew, one entry per CDR3 protein. The sample has about 61,000 distinct CDR3 sequences, just under 30% seen once. The sequenced sample consisted of tumor-infiltrating naive CD4+ T cells sorted from the breast tumor. Noted subset: naive CD4+ T cells, CD4+CD45RA+CD25-. The receptors shown here come from a female donor with breast cancer.

With respect to this clonotype: The junction departs from germline at one end; a sequencing error may be responsible. V usage is TRBV7-8 and J usage is TRBJ1-4; tentative D call: TRBD1 (5 bases). Germline V gene sequence: CDR1 SGHVS, CDR2 FQNEAQ. This CDR3 region has 15 residues. As DNA, the CDR3 is TGTGCCAGCAGCGTAGCGTGGGCAGGGCGAGAAAAACTGTTTTTT. Encoded protein: CASSVAWAGREKLFF. The full variable domain, completed using reference TRBV7-8 and TRBJ1-4, is GAGVSQSPRYKVAKRGQDVALRCDPISGHVSLFWYQQALGQGPEFLTYFQNEAQLDKSGLPSDRFFAERPEGSVSTLKIQRTQQEDSAVYLCASSVAWAGREKLFFGSGTQLSVL.

With regard to this clonotype: A much larger clone lies one base from this, so it may be a read error. The V call is TRBV7-3, the J call TRBJ2-3; D gene ambiguous. The CDR3 consists of 12 residues. In germline, CDR1 is SGHTA, CDR2 FQGTGA. The CDR3 loop is CASSLTRDTQCF. In nucleotides, the CDR3 is TGTGCCAGCAGCTTAACGAGAGATACGCAGTGTTTT.

A word on this clonotype: Given the absence of the conserved phenylalanine or tryptophan at the CDR3 end, a read error is likely. The J gene is TRBJ2-5, the V gene TRBV5-6; D not certain. The CDR3 has 13 amino acids. The germline gives CDR1 SGHDT, CDR2 YYEEEE. V lost 5 bases and J lost 4, with 12 bases in between. CDR3 residues: CASSRRSGETQYS. CDR3 nucleotide sequence: TGTGCCAGCAGTCGTAGGTCAGGAGAGACCCAGTACTCC.

The chain joins TRBV4-1 to TRBJ1-6, with D possibly being TRBD1 (5 bases). Per germline, CDR1 MGHRA and CDR2 YSYEKL. Trimming shortened V by 0 bases and J by 7 bases, and 16 bases separated the two germline ends. This CDR3 comprises 17 residues. The DNA for the CDR3 is TGCGCCAGCAGCCAAGATAGTTCCGGGGGAACGAATTCACCCCTCCACTTT. Translation: CASSQDSSGGTNSPLHF.

The chain uses TRBV9 and TRBJ2-1; no clear D gene. V was clipped by 0 bases and J by 2 bases, with 12 bases between them. Germline V gives CDR1 SGDLS, CDR2 YYNGEE. CDR3 length equals 16 residues. The CDR3 region has the DNA TGTGCCAGCAGCGTAGGACCAGCGAGCACCTACAATGAGCAGTTCTTC. This translates into CASSVGPASTYNEQFF.

The CDR3 loop is CATSRDSRAGEAFF. In nucleotides, the CDR3 is TGTGCCACCAGCAGAGACAGCCGGGCGGGGGAAGCTTTCTTT. The rearrangement joins TRBV15 to TRBJ1-1; no reliable D call. The CDR3 sequence is 14 residues long. The germline V and J ends were trimmed by 0 bases and 8 bases, with 13 bases remaining between them. Germline CDR1 is LNHNV and CDR2 is YYDKDF (reference sequence).

This sequence joins TRBV15 and TRBJ1-3; D gene unclear. With 5 bases removed from V and 1 base from J, the gap between germline ends came to 9 bases. Looked up from germline, CDR1 is LNHNV and CDR2 is YYDKDF (reference sequence). This CDR3 has 14 residues. The CDR3 sequence: CATSDGPSGNTIYF. CDR3 coding DNA: TGTGCCACCAGCGACGGGCCATCTGGAAACACCATATATTTT.

This clonotype was recorded at least ten times. This chain joins TRBV5-4 and TRBJ1-1; D is perhaps TRBD1 (6 bases). Germline-derived CDR1 and CDR2 are SGHNT and YYREEE (reference sequence). The CDR3 loop spans 14 amino acids. Trimming removed 0 bases from V and 1 base from J, with 7 bases in between. The CDR3 DNA reads as TGTGCCAGCAGCTTGGAGGGGGAGAACACTGAAGCTTTCTTT. It codes for CASSLEGENTEAFF.